The T cell receptor beta chain described here comes from a study of blood T cell repertoires in COVID-19. TCRdb keeps only in-frame clones here, not all; method: immunoSEQ multiplex PCR. The data hold a few hundred thousand clones, with roughly nine tenths observed a single time. Participant ages covered roughly 18 to 89 years across about 22 US areas. The CDR3 length is 14 residues. V gave up 8 bases and J gave up 3 bases; unmatched junction bases: 5. CDR1 SNHLY and CDR2 FYNNEI come from the germline V gene. The TCR sequence derives from a woman in her 40s who had been exposed to COVID-19. The V and J genes are TRBV2 and TRBJ2-7; 12 positions agree with TRBD2. Sample: PBMCs or T cells enriched from blood (not recorded which). The DNA for the CDR3 is TGTGCCAGCCAACTAGCGGGGGGTCTCTACGAGCAGTACTTC. Protein sequence: CASQLAGGLYEQYF.